This T cell receptor (beta chain) is drawn from a study of T cell responses to AZD1222 COVID-19 vaccine. The data were produced by immunoSEQ multiplex PCR, yet TCRdb's version contains in-frame clones alone and is incomplete. The sample consists of 150,000 to 200,000 clones, roughly 92% of them appearing once. General study results and limits: Regions 160-218 and 743-854 held dominance among vaccine-associated CD4 TCRs, which spanned spike. Within unmutated variant regions lay the reported targets of nearly half of spike-specific TCRs. Sampled repertoires all dated from after the peak T cell response.

Concerning this clone: Its antigen is still unknown.

This CDR3 contains 13 residues. CDR1 MGHDK and CDR2 SYGVNS come from the germline V gene. J lost 4 bases, V lost 3 bases, and 2 bases had no gene match. The sample here was peripheral blood, taken on day 0 of AZD1222 vaccination. This sequence joins TRBV25-1 and TRBJ1-2, with 7 bases matching TRBD1. The receptor's source is an adult in good health. The CDR3 nucleotides are TGTGCCAGCAGTGATCGGACAGGCTATGGCTACACCTTC. Translating it yields CASSDRTGYGYTF.